A single sample gave rise to the 19 T cell receptor beta chains below, sequenced in a study of CD8+ T cells in alopecia areata. Sequencing relied on a cDNA template that was reverse transcribed from extracted RNA. This table comes from immunoSEQ multiplex PCR, and its TCRdb copy is limited to in-frame clones, with some not included. Of more than 200,000 clones listed, 67% were seen once; the top ten hold around 1.2%. The sample was CD4+ T cells sorted from blood, taken at week 0. These TCRs come from a human donor with alopecia areata.

The CDR3 loop is CSVEVLRIKNIQYF. The CDR3 coding sequence is TGCAGCGTTGAGGTACTAAGAATCAAAAACATTCAGTACTTC. This chain joins TRBV29-1 and TRBJ2-4; D is uncertain. The CDR3 totals 14 residues. Germline loops: CDR1 SQVTM, CDR2 ANQGSEA. V lost 3 bases to trimming and J lost 3 bases, with 12 bases between them.

This clone was counted a single time. This chain joins TRBV7-9 and TRBJ2-4; D gene ambiguous. CDR1 and CDR2 (germline): SEHNR, FQNEAQ (reference sequence). V was trimmed by 5 bases and J by 8 bases, leaving 10 bases between them. This CDR3 has 12 amino acids. The CDR3 DNA is TGTGCCAGCAGCCCACCCGAGCACATTCAGTACTTC. This codes for CASSPPEHIQYF.

The chain has TRBV7-9 and TRBJ2-5, with 7 bases that match TRBD1. This CDR3 contains 14 residues. Germline CDR1 is SEHNR and CDR2 is FQNEAQ (reference sequence). The J segment lost 5 bases and the V segment lost 4 bases, leaving 7 bases of the junction unmatched. In DNA, the CDR3 is TGTGCCAGCAGCTACACCAGGGGGATGGAGACCCAGTACTTC. It translates to CASSYTRGMETQYF.

The chain combines TRBV5-1 with TRBJ1-4; D gene ambiguous. CDR3 length: 15 residues. CDR1 and CDR2 (germline): SGHRS, YFSETQ. V lost 2 bases and J lost 0, with 8 bases in between. Here the CDR3 DNA reads TGCGCCAGCAGCTTAAGTGGAGCAACTAATGAAAAACTGTTTTTT. It is translated as CASSLSGATNEKLFF.

V usage is TRBV7-2 and J usage is TRBJ1-5; unclear D gene. CDR3 size: 15 residues. The V end lost 4 bases, the J end lost 3 bases, and 13 bases lay between the germline ends. Germline V gene sequence: CDR1 SGHTA, CDR2 FQGNSA. DNA for the CDR3: TGTGCCAGCAGCTGGGTCGGACGGGACAATCAGCCCCAGCATTTT. Translating gives CASSWVGRDNQPQHF.

The CDR3 coding sequence is TGTGCCATCAGTACCGACGGTAACAATCAGCCCCAGCATTTT. Protein: CAISTDGNNQPQHF. J is TRBJ1-5 and V is TRBV10-3; D is uncertain. CDR1 is ENHRY, CDR2 SYGVKD, per germline. Trimming left V 5 bases short and J 3 bases short, with 11 bases between. The CDR3 extends over 14 amino acids.

With respect to this clone: Germline is not matched at one junction end, which may reflect a read error. The chain combines TRBV5-1 with TRBJ2-7, with D perhaps matching TRBD2 (6 bases). Germline V CDR1 and CDR2: SGHRS, YFSETQ. The CDR3 runs 8 residues. CDR3 region: CASYRDCF. CDR3 DNA sequence: TGCGCCTCCTACCGGGACTGCTTC.

The V call is TRBV27, the J call TRBJ2-7, with D tentatively TRBD2 (5 bases). Germline V gives CDR1 MNHEY, CDR2 SMNVEV (reference sequence). Trimming pared 5 bases from V and 4 bases from J, leaving 21 bases between. The CDR3 sequence is 16 residues long. CDR3 sequence (DNA): TGTGCCAGCAGTCCCTCTCCGCGGGCCCGGACTTACGAGCAGTACTTC. It specifies CASSPSPRARTYEQYF.

With regard to this clone: The junction departs from the called germline gene at one end, perhaps through a read error. The chain carries TRBV7-7 and TRBJ2-3, with D possibly TRBD2 on 6 matching bases. The CDR3 sequence is 13 residues long. CDR1 and CDR2 from the germline V gene are SSHAT and FNYEAQ (reference sequence). The CDR3 DNA sequence: TGTGCTAGCAGCGTGGGACTTACAGATACGCAGTATTTT. Translated, it gives CASSVGLTDTQYF.

This clone was seen more than once but under ten times. The chain couples TRBV4-3 to TRBJ2-7; 11 nucleotides align to TRBD1. V lost 4 bases and J lost 7; bases outside the gene matches: 9. Germline V gene sequence: CDR1 LGHNA, CDR2 YSLEER. This CDR3 has 15 amino acids. The CDR3 sequence is CASSLVGQGAREQYF. In nucleotides, the CDR3 is TGCGCCAGCAGCCTGGTCGGACAGGGGGCGAGAGAGCAGTACTTC.

This sequence joins TRBV30 and TRBJ1-2; D is unclear. CDR3 length: 11 amino acids. V dropped 7 bases and J dropped 2 bases, with 8 bases sitting between them. Germline assignment: CDR1 GTSNPN and CDR2 SVGIG (reference sequence). This chain's CDR3 is CASQVNYGYTF. CDR3 in DNA: TGTGCCTCCCAAGTAAACTATGGCTACACCTTC.

V usage is TRBV7-2 and J usage is TRBJ1-1; D is ambiguous. Deletions cut 2 bases from V and 6 bases from J, with 10 bases between. This CDR3 is 13 amino acids long. Germline CDR1 SGHTA, CDR2 FQGNSA. For the CDR3, the DNA is TGTGCCAGCAGCTTAAATTCCCTCGCTGAAGCTTTCTTT. Protein product: CASSLNSLAEAFF.

The chain has TRBV2 and TRBJ1-4, with TRBD1 matching over 9 bases. CDR1 is SNHLY and CDR2 is FYNNEI in the germline V gene. The CDR3 totals 16 residues. V was clipped by 4 bases and J by 7 bases; unmatched bases: 10. The CDR3 DNA follows: TGTGCCAGCAGTGCTTCTCGGACAGGGGATCGTGAAAAACTGTTTTTT. As protein: CASSASRTGDREKLFF.

This chain connects TRBV10-3 to TRBJ2-7; 9 bases line up with TRBD1. Looked up from germline, CDR1 is ENHRY and CDR2 is SYGVKD. The CDR3 sequence is 14 residues long. V shed 6 bases and J 2 bases; nucleotides not matched to a gene: 5. CDR3 bases: TGTGCCATCAGGAACAGGGGGCACCCCTACGAGCAGTACTTC. Encoded protein: CAIRNRGHPYEQYF.

This clone has just one count. The chain couples TRBV4-2 to TRBJ1-1; D ambiguous. Trimming left V 3 bases short and J 8 bases short, with 16 bases between. Germline CDR1 LGHNA, CDR2 YNFKEQ. The CDR3 loop spans 14 amino acids. CDR3 in amino acids: CASSQADRSMEAFF. CDR3 DNA sequence: TGTGCCAGCAGCCAGGCGGACCGGTCGATGGAAGCTTTCTTT.

V is TRBV29-1 and J is TRBJ2-1; a weak D match, TRBD2 (5 bases). Germline-derived CDR1 and CDR2 are SQVTM and ANQGSEA. The V end was cut by 7 bases, the J end by 8 bases, with 18 bases between. The CDR3 sequence is 13 residues long. The CDR3, as DNA: TGCAGCGCTGCACTATCCCGGGGTGATGAGCAGTTCTTC. Translating it yields CSAALSRGDEQFF.

The chain carries TRBV7-3 and TRBJ2-7; possible D gene TRBD2, 5 bases. The CDR3 extends over 12 amino acids. The germline V and J ends were trimmed by 8 bases and 5 bases, with 13 bases remaining between them. Germline V CDR1 and CDR2: SGHTA, FQGTGA. The DNA for the CDR3 is TGTGCCAGCGGAGGATTTATGGACGAGCAGTACTTC. The encoded protein is CASGGFMDEQYF.

The rearrangement links TRBV7-2 to TRBJ2-4; D possibly corresponds to TRBD1 (5 bases). CDR3 length: 19 amino acids. V was cut by 2 bases and J by 0 bases, with 20 bases left in between. Germline V gene sequence: CDR1 SGHTA, CDR2 FQGNSA. The CDR3 nucleotides are TGTGCCAGCAGCTTATATTTTGGACACAGCCTACTAGCCAAAAACATTCAGTACTTC. Translating it yields CASSLYFGHSLLAKNIQYF.

The chain employs TRBV9 and TRBJ2-7, with D perhaps being TRBD1 or TRBD2 (6 bases each). Germline V gene lookup returns CDR1 SGDLS and CDR2 YYNGEE. V lost 0 bases and J 2 bases, leaving 12 bases between the germline ends. The CDR3 has 15 amino acids. The CDR3 DNA reads as TGTGCCAGCAGCGTAGCTCCGGAGGGGGCCTACGAGCAGTACTTC. It specifies CASSVAPEGAYEQYF.